Following are 2 T cell receptor beta chains from one sample sequenced in a study of tumor-infiltrating lymphocytes in primary liver carcinoma. The blood RNA (from unsorted whole blood) was obtained, and germline DNA was also extracted. With a constant-region primer, TCR beta cDNA was made from approximately 520 ng of total RNA. Libraries for TCR beta were built through three nested multiplex PCR rounds, which together made up a slightly modified ARM-PCR procedure. In the first two PCR rounds, TRBV1-TRBV30 forward primers were paired with a C-beta reverse primer, and each round lasted approximately 10 cycles. TCRdb processed the multiplex PCR reads anew with MiXCR; each CDR3 protein has one entry. Of just over 300,000 distinct CDR3 sequences detected, roughly three fifths appear once; the ten largest clones hold more than 15%. Input material: peripheral blood. The receptors shown here come from a woman aged 25 to 45 with primary liver carcinoma and hepatitis B virus infection.

A word on this clonotype: No conserved phenylalanine or tryptophan is present at the end of the CDR3, so a read error is the likely explanation. The V and J genes are TRBV30 and TRBJ2-7; D remains unclear. Trimming removed 3 bases from V and 0 bases from J, with 6 bases in between. This CDR3 has 12 residues. CDR1 is GTSNPN and CDR2 is SVGIG in the germline V gene (reference sequence). DNA for the CDR3: TGTGCCTGGAGCGCGAGCTCCTACGAGCAGTACTCC. As protein: CAWSASSYEQYS.

The sample holds many counts of this clonotype. J is TRBJ2-4 and V is TRBV29-1; 7 positions agree with TRBD1. This CDR3 comprises 12 residues. V lost 3 bases and J lost 6; bases outside the gene matches: 2. Germline V lookup: CDR1 SQVTM, CDR2 ANQGSEA. In DNA, the CDR3 is TGCAGCGTTGAGACAGGGATAAACATTCAGTACTTC. It specifies CSVETGINIQYF.